One sample yielded the 6 T cell receptor beta chains listed below, sequenced in a study of blood T cells in healthy people across ages. The second PCR ran about 6 to 12 cycles with a sample-barcoded 5' primer and J-beta primers. One entry per CDR3 protein, called by TCRdb with MiXCR from the 5' RACE reads. This repertoire shows 250,000 to 300,000 distinct CDR3 sequences, 27% found once; its top ten account for approximately 28%. The sequenced sample consisted of blood. The receptors shown here come from a woman in her 70s in good health.

This clonotype has ten or more counts. The gene calls are TRBV29-1 and TRBJ2-5; tentative D call: TRBD1 (7 bases). Germline V gives CDR1 SQVTM, CDR2 ANQGSEA. This CDR3 is 12 amino acids long. The germline V and J ends were trimmed by 6 bases and 4 bases, with 12 bases remaining between them. This CDR3 reads CSVHQGGETQYF. In DNA form, the CDR3 reads TGCAGCGTACACCAGGGGGGAGAGACCCAGTACTTC.

The rearrangement links TRBV20-1 to TRBJ2-7; 8 bases agree with TRBD2. The V gene's germline CDR1 is DFQATT and CDR2 SNEGSKA (reference sequence). V trimming: 3 bases; J trimming: 6 bases; junction bases outside the gene matches: 10. The CDR3 consists of 14 residues. CDR3 DNA sequence: TGCAGTGCTAGTATCAGGGGACTAGGAGGCGAGCAGTACTTC. It translates to CSASIRGLGGEQYF.

This rearrangement joins TRBV13 to TRBJ2-7; D unresolved. The V gene lost 5 bases and the J gene lost 8 bases, with 10 bases spanning the gap. Germline lookup yields CDR1 PRHDT and CDR2 FYEKMQ (reference sequence). CDR3 length equals 11 residues. The CDR3, as DNA: TGTGCCAGCAGCATATCCTCAAAGCAGTACTTC. This translates into CASSISSKQYF.

The chain links TRBV7-2 to TRBJ1-2; unclear D gene. Trimming removed 5 bases from V and 7 bases from J, with 17 bases in between. The germline V gene has CDR1 SGHTA and CDR2 FQGNSA. The CDR3 is made up of 14 amino acids. Written as DNA, the CDR3 is TGTGCCAGCAGCCTCTACCTTCACGCTGGTGGCTACACCTTC. It is translated as CASSLYLHAGGYTF.

The chain is built from TRBV5-4 and TRBJ1-1, with 8 bases matching TRBD1. V shed 5 bases, J shed 5 bases, and the junction held 8 bases outside the gene matches. Looked up from germline, CDR1 is SGHNT and CDR2 is YYREEE (reference sequence). CDR3 size: 14 residues. The CDR3 coding sequence is TGTGCCAGCAGGCCCCAGGGGGCGCGAACTGAAGCTTTCTTT. Its translation: CASRPQGARTEAFF.

This clonotype was picked up a small number of times. The chain employs TRBV23-1 and TRBJ2-5; possibly TRBD1 for D (5 bases). TRBV23-1 is placed among ORFs of uncertain function. V shed 4 bases and J shed 5 bases, with 8 bases lying between them. The length of the CDR3 is 12 residues. The CDR3 DNA follows: TGCGCCAGCAGTCCCCACAGGGAGACCCAGTACTTC. It yields the protein CASSPHRETQYF.